The 29 T cell receptor beta chains in this list originate from one sample, sequenced in a study of cytomegalovirus exposure and HLA in healthy donors. The PCR contained 60 Vbeta and 13 Jbeta primers. Clones were sequenced by immunoSEQ multiplex PCR, and TCRdb holds only the in-frame ones, with some missing. The table lists about 130,000 clones, roughly four fifths of them singletons. Sequencing used PBMCs. The receptors stem from a woman aged 40 to 50 in good health and CMV-seropositive.

The chain has TRBV15 and TRBJ2-7; 9 nucleotides line up with TRBD1. J lost 4 bases, V lost 4 bases, and 8 bases had no gene match. The CDR3 contains 15 residues. Germline-derived CDR1 and CDR2 are LNHNV and YYDKDF (reference sequence). CDR3 sequence reads: CATSTGTGRPYEQYF. The CDR3, as DNA: TGTGCCACCAGCACCGGGACAGGGCGACCGTACGAGCAGTACTTC. The full variable domain, its missing parts supplied by reference TRBV15 and TRBJ2-7, is DAMVIQNPRYQVTQFGKPVTLSCSQTLNHNVMYWYQQKSSQAPKLLFHYYDKDFNNEADTPDNFQSRRPNTSFCFLDIRSPGLGDTAMYLCATSTGTGRPYEQYFGPGTRLTVT.

The chain is built from TRBV14 and TRBJ1-6; D may be TRBD1 (6 bases). The V gene lost 2 bases and the J gene lost 9 bases, with 11 bases spanning the gap. From germline, CDR1 is SGHDN and CDR2 FVKESK. The CDR3 extends over 14 amino acids. In DNA, the CDR3 is TGTGCCAGCAGCCAACGGGGGGCAGGTTCACCCCTCCACTTT. Protein: CASSQRGAGSPLHF.

This chain joins TRBV19 and TRBJ1-1; 10 bases are shared with TRBD1. The length of the CDR3 is 14 residues. The J segment lost 2 bases and the V segment lost 6 bases, leaving 3 bases of the junction unmatched. The germline CDR1 and CDR2 sequences are LNHDA and SQIVND (reference sequence). The CDR3 nucleotides are TGTGCCAGTAGAGGGACAGGGGAAAACACTGAAGCTTTCTTT. This translates into CASRGTGENTEAFF. Variable domain in full (rest from reference TRBV19 and TRBJ1-1): DGGITQSPKYLFRKEGQNVTLSCEQNLNHDAMYWYRQDPGQGLRLIYYSQIVNDFQKGDIAEGYSVSREKKESFPLTVTSAQKNPTAFYLCASRGTGENTEAFFGQGTRLTVV.

The chain links TRBV19 to TRBJ1-1, with D maybe TRBD1 (5 bases). The CDR3 contains 13 residues. V was clipped by 4 bases and J by 5 bases, with 11 bases between them. Germline V gene sequence: CDR1 LNHDA, CDR2 SQIVND (reference sequence). For the CDR3, the DNA is TGTGCCAGTAGTACGCCGGGGACTACTGAAGCTTTCTTT. It is translated as CASSTPGTTEAFF.

The chain is built from TRBV4-3 and TRBJ1-2, with D possibly matching TRBD1 (6 bases). The germline V and J ends were trimmed by 1 base and 7 bases, with 25 bases remaining between them. Looked up from germline, CDR1 is LGHNA and CDR2 is YSLEER. This CDR3 region has 18 residues. As DNA, the CDR3 is TGCGCCAGCAGCCAAGGGAGCATTAACAGGGCAGACTTGGCTGGCTACACCTTC. It specifies CASSQGSINRADLAGYTF.

V is TRBV9 and J is TRBJ2-3, with 7 bases aligning to TRBD2. Germline-derived CDR1 and CDR2 are SGDLS and YYNGEE. CDR3 size: 15 residues. V lost 3 bases, J lost 1 base, and 5 bases stayed unmatched. The CDR3 region has the DNA TGTGCCAGCAGCGGGGGGGGAGCCGGCACAGATACGCAGTATTTT. This translates into CASSGGGAGTDTQYF.

CDR3 residues: CASSLGRVYEQYF. Here the CDR3 DNA reads TGTGCCAGCAGTTTAGGTCGGGTGTACGAGCAGTACTTC. The chain carries TRBV28 and TRBJ2-7; D is unclear. Trimming took 2 bases from V and 4 from J, leaving 9 bases between them. The CDR3 has 13 amino acids. CDR1 is MDHEN and CDR2 is SYDVKM in the germline V gene.

The sample holds a few counts of this clone. V gene TRBV9 combines with J gene TRBJ2-5, with TRBD1 matching over 8 bases. J gave up 2 bases and V 0 bases, and 6 bases lay outside the gene matches. The CDR3 runs to 16 residues. Germline lookup yields CDR1 SGDLS and CDR2 YYNGEE. CDR3 nucleotides: TGTGCCAGCAGCGTAGGGCAGGGGGCCTTGCAAGAGACCCAGTACTTC. Its translation: CASSVGQGALQETQYF.

V gene TRBV6-5 combines with J gene TRBJ2-5, with 7 nucleotides matching TRBD1. Gene TRBJ2-7 matches the end of the DNA better, so the J call may be wrong. The germline V gene encodes CDR1 MNHEY and CDR2 SVGAGI. This CDR3 has 16 residues. The CDR3, as DNA: TGTGCCAGCAGTTACGGTTTCGAGGGGGCCGCCTACGAGCAGTACTTC. Protein sequence: CASSYGFEGAAYEQYF.

V usage is TRBV11-3 and J usage is TRBJ2-7; D uncertain. V was shortened by 5 bases and J by 2 bases, with 10 bases between the two germline ends. Germline V CDR1 and CDR2: SGHNT, YENEEA. The CDR3 is 13 residues long. This CDR3 is CASSIHNPYEQYF. CDR3 sequence (DNA): TGTGCCAGCAGCATACATAACCCCTACGAGCAGTACTTC.

The chain recombines TRBV10-2 with TRBJ2-3; TRBD1 aligns across 7 bases. With 3 bases clipped from V and 4 bases from J, the junction kept 19 bases outside the gene matches. Per the germline V gene, CDR1 is WSHSY and CDR2 is SAAADI. The length of the CDR3 is 19 residues. The CDR3 sequence is CASSDPGTETSGAADTQYF. CDR3 nucleotides: TGCGCCAGCAGTGACCCCGGGACAGAAACTAGTGGAGCGGCAGATACGCAGTATTTT.

The chain joins TRBV27 to TRBJ2-7; D unclear. The CDR3 totals 14 residues. The V gene lost 1 base and the J gene lost 3 bases, with 10 bases spanning the gap. In germline, CDR1 is MNHEY, CDR2 SMNVEV (reference sequence). The CDR3 DNA reads as TGTGCCAGCAGTTTATTGCCTAGTCACTACGAGCAGTACTTC. Translation gives CASSLLPSHYEQYF.

The V and J genes are TRBV19 and TRBJ2-7, with a tentative D call TRBD2 (6 bases). The CDR3 contains 14 residues. The V end lost 2 bases, the J end lost 2 bases, and 10 bases lay between the germline ends. Germline V lookup: CDR1 LNHDA, CDR2 SQIVND (reference sequence). CDR3: CASSIPGLTYEQYF. CDR3 nucleotides: TGTGCCAGTAGTATACCAGGACTAACCTACGAGCAGTACTTC.

The chain's CDR3 is CASSEQGNTEAFF. Here the CDR3 DNA reads TGTGCCAGCAGCGAACAGGGAAACACTGAAGCTTTCTTT. This chain uses TRBV7-3 with TRBJ1-1; tentative D call: TRBD1 (6 bases). CDR3 length: 13 amino acids. Germline loops: CDR1 SGHTA, CDR2 FQGTGA. Between the trimmed V and J ends, which lost 5 bases and 2 bases, there was a span of 9 bases.

This chain joins TRBV6-6 and TRBJ1-1; D may be TRBD1 (6 bases). Germline CDR1 reads MNHNY; CDR2 reads SVGAGI (reference sequence). This CDR3 region has 11 residues. V was cut by 6 bases and J by 11 bases, with 13 bases left in between. In nucleotides, the CDR3 is TGTGCCAGCAGCCCAGGGGCCGGGGCTTTCTTT. Amino acid sequence: CASSPGAGAFF.

The V gene is TRBV6-1, the J gene TRBJ1-2; D gene ambiguous. The CDR3 spans 14 residues. Germline V gene data show CDR1 as MNHNS and CDR2 as SASEGT. The V end lost 3 bases, the J end lost 5 bases, and 13 bases lay between the germline ends. The CDR3 nucleotides are TGTGCCAGCAGTGATGGCGCCGGGAGTTATGGCTACACCTTC. Amino acid sequence: CASSDGAGSYGYTF.

The chain couples TRBV27 to TRBJ2-5; 7 bases line up with TRBD1. This CDR3 region has 14 residues. Trimming took 5 bases from V and 2 from J; bases not matched to a gene: 5. From germline, CDR1 is MNHEY and CDR2 SMNVEV (reference sequence). The CDR3, as DNA: TGTGCCAGCAGTCAGGGGACAGTTCAAGAGACCCAGTACTTC. This codes for CASSQGTVQETQYF.

The chain employs TRBV6-5 and TRBJ1-2; tentative D call: TRBD1 (6 bases). Germline-derived CDR1 and CDR2 are MNHEY and SVGAGI. Trimming left V 6 bases short and J 2 bases short, with 13 bases between. This CDR3 is built from 14 residues. The CDR3 here is CASRSDSVNYGYTF. CDR3 bases: TGTGCCAGCAGGTCGGACAGTGTGAACTATGGCTACACCTTC.

The DNA of the CDR3 is TGTGCCAGTAGTATTAGGGGACAGGGTACGGGCGAGCAGTACTTC. Protein sequence: CASSIRGQGTGEQYF. This chain links TRBV19 with TRBJ2-5; 9 nucleotides align to TRBD1. The J call may be mistaken, given a closer DNA end match to TRBJ2-7. The CDR3 is made up of 15 amino acids. Germline assignment: CDR1 LNHDA and CDR2 SQIVND (reference sequence).

The chain combines TRBV15 with TRBJ1-5; D gene uncertain. The CDR3 spans 12 residues. Germline CDR1 reads LNHNV; CDR2 reads YYDKDF (reference sequence). Trimming left V 1 base short and J 5 bases short, with 3 bases between. CDR3 residues: CATSRGDQPQHF. The CDR3, as DNA: TGTGCCACCAGCAGAGGAGATCAGCCCCAGCATTTT.

The chain recombines TRBV19 with TRBJ1-5; 10 bases fit TRBD1. The germline gives CDR1 LNHDA, CDR2 SQIVND (reference sequence). V was clipped by 5 bases and J by 2 bases; unmatched bases: 6. This CDR3 comprises 16 residues. CDR3 amino acids: CASSLTGTGGNQPQHF. In DNA, the CDR3 is TGTGCCAGTAGTTTGACCGGGACAGGGGGCAATCAGCCCCAGCATTTT.

The CDR3 sequence: CASSIREAYEQYF. DNA for the CDR3: TGTGCCAGTAGTATCAGGGAGGCCTACGAGCAGTACTTC. The rearrangement links TRBV19 to TRBJ2-7; D may be TRBD2 (6 bases). Trimming stripped 3 bases from V and 2 bases from J, with 8 bases between. Germline V CDR1 and CDR2: LNHDA, SQIVND (reference sequence). The CDR3 has 13 residues.

V usage is TRBV5-5 and J usage is TRBJ2-2; 9 positions agree with TRBD2. The CDR3 contains 15 residues. CDR1 is SGHKS and CDR2 is YYEKEE in the germline V gene (reference sequence). The J segment lost 8 bases and the V segment lost 4 bases, leaving 9 bases of the junction unmatched. CDR3 DNA sequence: TGTGCCAGCAGCCAGACTAGCGGATCCTGGGGGGAGCTGTTTTTT. Amino acids: CASSQTSGSWGELFF.

This chain links TRBV5-4 with TRBJ1-2; 7 positions agree with TRBD1. Germline lookup yields CDR1 SGHNT and CDR2 YYREEE (reference sequence). The CDR3 runs to 14 residues. With 0 bases clipped from V and 2 bases from J, the junction kept 1 base outside the gene matches. CDR3 loop: CASSLVGGNYGYTF. CDR3 DNA: TGTGCCAGCAGCTTGGTAGGGGGCAACTATGGCTACACCTTC.

This chain links TRBV6-5 with TRBJ1-5, with D hard to call. The CDR3 covers 13 residues. CDR1 is MNHEY and CDR2 is SVGAGI in the germline V gene. V was shortened by 6 bases and J by 4 bases, with 10 bases between the two germline ends. DNA of the CDR3: TGTGCCAGCAGCCCCCACGGGAATCAGCCCCAGCATTTT. Translation gives CASSPHGNQPQHF.

This chain uses TRBV9 with TRBJ2-5; perhaps TRBD1 as D (6 bases). CDR3 length: 15 amino acids. Germline lookup yields CDR1 SGDLS and CDR2 YYNGEE. V lost 3 bases to trimming and J lost 5 bases, with 17 bases between them. CDR3 bases: TGTGCCAGCAGCGATACAGGGACGGGGCGGGAGACCCAGTACTTC. It yields the protein CASSDTGTGRETQYF.

Note on this clone: The sample carries other DNA sequences with the same CDR3. The chain joins TRBV5-8 to TRBJ1-5; no definite D call. Trimming pared 6 bases from V and 0 bases from J, leaving 10 bases between. Germline assignment: CDR1 SGHTS and CDR2 YDEGEE. The CDR3 extends over 14 amino acids. The CDR3 sequence: CASKEGYSNQPQHF. DNA for the CDR3: TGTGCCAGCAAGGAGGGCTATAGCAATCAGCCCCAGCATTTT.

A note on this clone: An end of the junction differs from the germline gene, which may be a read error. The chain has TRBV7-9 and TRBJ2-1; 7 positions agree with TRBD2. Germline V gene data show CDR1 as SEHNR and CDR2 as FQNEAQ (reference sequence). The CDR3 is made up of 16 amino acids. The CDR3: CSSSLQPGGSYNEQFF. The CDR3 DNA is TGTTCCAGCAGCCTACAGCCGGGAGGCTCCTACAATGAGCAGTTCTTC.

This chain uses TRBV20-1 with TRBJ2-3; possibly TRBD2 for D (6 bases). This CDR3 is 10 amino acids long. Germline V CDR1 and CDR2: DFQATT, SNEGSKA (reference sequence). CDR3 protein: CKGLDDTQYF. The CDR3 nucleotides are TGCAAGGGACTGGACGATACGCAGTATTTT.